This T cell receptor (beta chain) was captured in a study of human T cells and chemical hapten exposure. One entry per CDR3 protein, called by TCRdb with MiXCR from the RACE reads. The sample yields approximately 50,000 distinct CDR3 sequences, roughly a tenth seen once. This clonotype was detected many times. The antigen is unknown. Trimming at V came to 4 bases and at J to 5 bases, leaving 14 bases not matched to a gene. Germline CDR1 reads MDHEN; CDR2 reads SYDVKM. The CDR3 has 17 residues. The time point is: pre-sensitization, week 0. The treatment denotes: therapeutic diphenylcyclopropenone sensitization with weekly scalp DPC. The authors' total RNA extraction used unfractionated whole blood. Overall study results and limits: As patch test score rose, PT1 expanded TCR counts tended to rise as well.

The chain uses TRBV28 and TRBJ1-5; 7 bases align to TRBD1. The sequencing used whole blood, collected in connection with sensitization to the hapten diphenylcyclopropenone (DPC). The sequence came from a woman aged 25 to 39 with alopecia areata. Some clones in this sample may be carry-over from other donors' samples. The CDR3 sequence is CASSSPAWDRRDQPQHF. The CDR3 DNA reads TGTGCCAGCAGTTCGCCCGCCTGGGACAGAAGAGATCAGCCCCAGCATTTT.